The clone carrying this TCR beta chain was counted once. The table came from immunoSEQ multiplex PCR; TCRdb's copy has only in-frame clones and leaves some out. The sample records tens of thousands of clones, 86% being singletons. The sample belongs to a study of blood T cell repertoires in COVID-19. With 0 bases removed from V and 3 bases from J, the gap between germline ends came to 18 bases. The CDR3 has 19 residues. Germline V gene lookup returns CDR1 LGHDT and CDR2 YNNKEL (reference sequence). The sequencing input was peripheral blood. The chain joins TRBV3-1 (or the pseudogene TRBV3-2) to TRBJ2-6; D is perhaps TRBD2 (5 bases). The receptor's source is a woman aged 60-70 years with acute or convalescent COVID-19. For the CDR3, the DNA is TGTGCCAGCAGCCAAGATTGGCAGCGGCGGGTCGTTGGGGCCAACGTCCTGACTTTC. This encodes CASSQDWQRRVVGANVLTF.